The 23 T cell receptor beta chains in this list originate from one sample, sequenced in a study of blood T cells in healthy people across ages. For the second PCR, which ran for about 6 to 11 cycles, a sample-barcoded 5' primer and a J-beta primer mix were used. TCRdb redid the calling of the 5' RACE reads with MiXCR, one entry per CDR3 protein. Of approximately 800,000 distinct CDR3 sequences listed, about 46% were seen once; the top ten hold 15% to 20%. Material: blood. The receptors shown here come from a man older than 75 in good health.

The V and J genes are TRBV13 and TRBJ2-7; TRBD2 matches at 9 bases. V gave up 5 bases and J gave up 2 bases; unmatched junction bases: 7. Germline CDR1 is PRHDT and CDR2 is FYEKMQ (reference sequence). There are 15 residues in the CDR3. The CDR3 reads CASSPLAGSTYEQYF. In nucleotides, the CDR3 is TGTGCCAGCAGCCCGCTAGCGGGGTCGACCTACGAGCAGTACTTC.

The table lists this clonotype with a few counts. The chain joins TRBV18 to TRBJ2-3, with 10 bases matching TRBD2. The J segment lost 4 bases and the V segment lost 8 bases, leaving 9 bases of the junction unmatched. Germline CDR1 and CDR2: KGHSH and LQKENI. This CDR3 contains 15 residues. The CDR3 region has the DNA TGTGCCAGCCGATCCTCTAGCGGGAGTCCAGATACGCAGTATTTT. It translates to CASRSSSGSPDTQYF.

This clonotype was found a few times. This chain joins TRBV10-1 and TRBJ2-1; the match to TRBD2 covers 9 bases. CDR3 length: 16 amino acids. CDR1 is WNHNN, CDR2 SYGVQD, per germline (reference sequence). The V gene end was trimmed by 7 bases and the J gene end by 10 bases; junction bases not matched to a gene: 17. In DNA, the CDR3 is TGCGCCAGCATCGATGAGGGACTAGCAGAGAGGGACGAGCAGTTCTTC. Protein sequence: CASIDEGLAERDEQFF.

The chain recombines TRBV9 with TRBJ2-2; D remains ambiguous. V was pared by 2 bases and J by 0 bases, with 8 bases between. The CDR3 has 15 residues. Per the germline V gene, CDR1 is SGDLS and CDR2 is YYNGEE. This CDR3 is CASSVALPNTGELFF. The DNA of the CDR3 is TGTGCCAGCAGCGTTGCGTTACCGAACACCGGGGAGCTGTTTTTT.

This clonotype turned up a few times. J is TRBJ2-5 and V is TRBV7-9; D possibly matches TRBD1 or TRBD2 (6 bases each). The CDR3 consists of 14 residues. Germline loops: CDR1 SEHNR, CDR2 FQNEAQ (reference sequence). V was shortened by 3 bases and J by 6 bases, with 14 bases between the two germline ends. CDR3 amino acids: CASSFSGEAQTQYF. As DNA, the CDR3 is TGTGCCAGCAGCTTCTCAGGGGAGGCGCAGACCCAGTACTTC.

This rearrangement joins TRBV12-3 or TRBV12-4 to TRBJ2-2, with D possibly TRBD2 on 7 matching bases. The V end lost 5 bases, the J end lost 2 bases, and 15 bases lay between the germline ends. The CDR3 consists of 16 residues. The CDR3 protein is CASSRRGGGNTGELFF. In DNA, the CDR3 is TGTGCCAGCAGTAGAAGGGGCGGGGGCAACACCGGGGAGCTGTTTTTT.

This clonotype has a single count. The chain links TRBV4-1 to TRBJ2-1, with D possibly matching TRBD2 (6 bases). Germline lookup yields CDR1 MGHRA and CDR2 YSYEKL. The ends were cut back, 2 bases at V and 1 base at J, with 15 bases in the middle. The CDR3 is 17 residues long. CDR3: CASSQIRLVRSYNEQFF. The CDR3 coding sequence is TGCGCCAGCAGCCAAATACGACTAGTAAGATCCTACAATGAGCAGTTCTTC.

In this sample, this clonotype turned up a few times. The CDR3 region has the DNA TGTGCCAGCAGCGTCGGACAGGGATACAATCAGCCCCAGCATTTT. Translated, it gives CASSVGQGYNQPQHF. The chain links TRBV9 to TRBJ1-5; 8 nucleotides line up with TRBD1. J lost 3 bases, V lost 2 bases, and 4 bases had no gene match. CDR1 is SGDLS and CDR2 is YYNGEE in the germline V gene. The CDR3 extends over 15 amino acids.

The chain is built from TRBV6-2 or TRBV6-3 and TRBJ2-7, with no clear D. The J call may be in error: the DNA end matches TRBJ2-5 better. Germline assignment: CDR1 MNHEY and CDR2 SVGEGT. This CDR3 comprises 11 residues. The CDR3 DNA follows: TGTGCCAGCAGGACTTTAGAGACCCAGTACTTC. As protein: CASRTLETQYF.

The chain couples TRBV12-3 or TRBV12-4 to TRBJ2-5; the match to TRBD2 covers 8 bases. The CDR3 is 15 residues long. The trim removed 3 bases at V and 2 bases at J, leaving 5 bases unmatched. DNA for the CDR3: TGTGCCAGCAGTTTTGCGGGGGGTGGGCAAGAGACCCAGTACTTC. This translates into CASSFAGGGQETQYF.

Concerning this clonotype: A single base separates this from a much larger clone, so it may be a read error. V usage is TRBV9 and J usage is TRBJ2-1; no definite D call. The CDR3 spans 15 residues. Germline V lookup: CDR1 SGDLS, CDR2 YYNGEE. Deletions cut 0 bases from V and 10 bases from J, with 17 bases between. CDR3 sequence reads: CASSVDQDVSYEQFF. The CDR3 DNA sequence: TGTGCCAGCAGCGTAGATCAGGACGTCTCCTACGAGCAGTTCTTC.

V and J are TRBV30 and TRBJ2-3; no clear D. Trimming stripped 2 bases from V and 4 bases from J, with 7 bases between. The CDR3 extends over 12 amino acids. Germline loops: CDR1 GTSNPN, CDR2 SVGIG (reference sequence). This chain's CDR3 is CAWSNIPDTQYF. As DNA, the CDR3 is TGTGCCTGGAGTAATATCCCAGATACGCAGTATTTT.

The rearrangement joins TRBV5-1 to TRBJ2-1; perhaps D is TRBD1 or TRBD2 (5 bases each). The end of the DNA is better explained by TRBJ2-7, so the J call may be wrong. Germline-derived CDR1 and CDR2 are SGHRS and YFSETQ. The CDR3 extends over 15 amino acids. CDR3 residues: CASSAYRDVYNEQYF. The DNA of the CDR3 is TGCGCCAGCAGCGCGTACCGGGACGTTTACAATGAGCAGTACTTC.

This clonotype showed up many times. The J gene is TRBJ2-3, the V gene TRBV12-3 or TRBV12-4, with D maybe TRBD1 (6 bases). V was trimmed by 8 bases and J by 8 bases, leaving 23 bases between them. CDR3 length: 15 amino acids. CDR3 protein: CASRQNSGTKGTQYF. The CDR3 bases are TGTGCCAGCCGACAAAATTCCGGGACAAAGGGTACGCAGTATTTT.

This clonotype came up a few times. CDR3 protein: CASSPSLNYGYTF. The CDR3 nucleotides read TGTGCCAGCAGCCCGTCACTAAACTATGGCTACACCTTC. The V gene is TRBV14, the J gene TRBJ1-2, with no clear D. Germline lookup yields CDR1 SGHDN and CDR2 FVKESK. Trimming stripped 4 bases from V and 2 bases from J, with 8 bases between. The CDR3 length is 13 residues.

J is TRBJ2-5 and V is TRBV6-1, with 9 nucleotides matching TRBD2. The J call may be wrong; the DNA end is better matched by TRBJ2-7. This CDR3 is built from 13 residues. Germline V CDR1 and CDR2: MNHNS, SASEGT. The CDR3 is CASSGLAAYEQYF. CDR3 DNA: TGTGCCAGCAGTGGACTAGCGGCCTACGAGCAGTACTTC.

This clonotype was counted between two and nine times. The CDR3 is CSAGRGTDTQYF. The CDR3 coding sequence is TGCAGTGCTGGGAGGGGCACAGATACGCAGTATTTT. The chain carries TRBV20-1 and TRBJ2-3, with TRBD2 matching over 7 bases. Germline-derived CDR1 and CDR2 are DFQATT and SNEGSKA (reference sequence). The CDR3 extends over 12 amino acids. Trimming took 5 bases from V and 1 from J; bases not matched to a gene: 0.

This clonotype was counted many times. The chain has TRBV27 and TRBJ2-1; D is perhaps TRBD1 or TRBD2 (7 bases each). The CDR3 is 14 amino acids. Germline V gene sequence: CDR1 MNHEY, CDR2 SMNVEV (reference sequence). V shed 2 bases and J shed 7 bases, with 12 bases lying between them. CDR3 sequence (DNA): TGTGCCAGCAGTTTACCAGGGGGAGGGAATGAGCAGTTCTTC. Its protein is CASSLPGGGNEQFF.

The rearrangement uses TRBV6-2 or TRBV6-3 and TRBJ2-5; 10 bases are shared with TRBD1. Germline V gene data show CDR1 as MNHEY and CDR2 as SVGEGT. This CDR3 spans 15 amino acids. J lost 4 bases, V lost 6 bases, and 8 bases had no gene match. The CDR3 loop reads CASSPGTGARETQYF. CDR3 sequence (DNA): TGTGCCAGCAGCCCCGGGACAGGGGCCCGAGAGACCCAGTACTTC.

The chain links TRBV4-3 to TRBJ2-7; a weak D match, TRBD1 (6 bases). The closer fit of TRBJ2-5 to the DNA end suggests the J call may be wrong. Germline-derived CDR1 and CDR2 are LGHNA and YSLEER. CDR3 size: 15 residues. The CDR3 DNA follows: TGCGCCAGCAGCCCAGGGGATGGGGGTGAGGCGACCCAGTACTTC. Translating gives CASSPGDGGEATQYF.

The DNA for the CDR3 is TGTGCCAGCAGTTCGGGGATCTACAATGAGCGGTACTTC. Protein product: CASSSGIYNERYF. J is TRBJ2-5 and V is TRBV27; maybe TRBD2 (5 bases). This CDR3 comprises 13 residues. Germline CDR1 reads MNHEY; CDR2 reads SMNVEV (reference sequence). The ends were cut back, 4 bases at V and 13 bases at J, with 19 bases in the middle.

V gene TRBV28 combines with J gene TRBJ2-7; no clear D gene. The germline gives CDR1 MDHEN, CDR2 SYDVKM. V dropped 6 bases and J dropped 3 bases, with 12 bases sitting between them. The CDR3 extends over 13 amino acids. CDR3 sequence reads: CASSAVGDYEQYF. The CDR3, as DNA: TGTGCCAGCAGCGCCGTTGGGGACTACGAGCAGTACTTC.

The CDR3 DNA is TGTGCCAGCAGTGTCAGCATCGACGAGCAGTTCTTC. Protein sequence: CASSVSIDEQFF. The J gene is TRBJ2-1, the V gene TRBV6-2 or TRBV6-3; D remains ambiguous. This CDR3 spans 12 amino acids. Trimming stripped 5 bases from V and 10 bases from J, with 12 bases between. Germline assignment: CDR1 MNHEY and CDR2 SVGEGT.